The 28 T cell receptor beta chains reported below all come from one sample, sequenced in a study of chemoradiotherapy in HPV16-positive cancers. Some clones are missing from TCRdb's copy, which holds only in-frame ones; the method was immunoSEQ multiplex PCR. Found here are approximately 27,000 clones, 84% of them singletons; the top ten hold less than 6%. The source material was blood, sampled from a patient who underwent chemoradiotherapy. These receptors came from a human donor with HPV-associated anogenital cancer.

This clone was seen once. The genes are TRBV6-5 and TRBJ2-3, with D unclear. V was pared by 4 bases and J by 6 bases, with 8 bases between. The CDR3 sequence is 12 residues long. The germline V gene encodes CDR1 MNHEY and CDR2 SVGAGI. CDR3 sequence reads: CASSSSTDTQYF. The CDR3 coding sequence is TGTGCCAGCAGTTCCTCGACCGATACGCAGTATTTT.

The DNA for the CDR3 is TGTGCCACAATCCGGACAGGGAACACCGGGGAGCTGTTTTTT. This sequence encodes CATIRTGNTGELFF. The J gene is TRBJ2-2, the V gene TRBV15, with 7 bases that match TRBD1. Germline V gene lookup returns CDR1 LNHNV and CDR2 YYDKDF (reference sequence). J lost 1 base, V lost 9 bases, and 5 bases had no gene match. CDR3 length: 14 residues.

V is TRBV13 and J is TRBJ2-7; 8 bases agree with TRBD1. The J segment lost 6 bases and the V segment lost 5 bases, leaving 15 bases of the junction unmatched. The CDR3 length is 16 residues. Germline V CDR1 and CDR2: PRHDT, FYEKMQ (reference sequence). The CDR3: CASSLSGQGTPLEQYF. CDR3 coding DNA: TGTGCCAGCAGCCTAAGCGGACAGGGTACTCCCCTCGAGCAGTACTTC.

This clone was detected only once. The chain carries TRBV10-3 and TRBJ2-1; D is possibly TRBD2 (5 bases). Trimming took 6 bases from V and 4 from J, leaving 16 bases between them. The CDR3 has 15 residues. CDR1 ENHRY and CDR2 SYGVKD come from the germline V gene. The CDR3 loop is CAIRDFAPGYNEQFF. CDR3 bases: TGTGCCATCAGGGACTTCGCCCCTGGTTACAATGAGCAGTTCTTC.

J is TRBJ1-1 and V is TRBV30, with 8 bases identical to TRBD1. Germline CDR1 GTSNPN, CDR2 SVGIG (reference sequence). This CDR3 comprises 17 residues. Unmatched junction bases numbered 18, after V lost 3 bases and J lost 6 bases. The CDR3 spells CAWRDRAYHLGFAEAFF. The CDR3 DNA reads as TGTGCCTGGAGGGACAGGGCCTACCATTTGGGCTTCGCTGAAGCTTTCTTT.

V is TRBV28 and J is TRBJ1-2; 10 bases match TRBD1. The V gene's germline CDR1 is MDHEN and CDR2 SYDVKM. The junction had 15 bases not matched to a gene; V was cut back by 6 bases and J by 2 bases. CDR3 length equals 18 residues. This CDR3 is CASSPAGQGPPGNYGYTF. The CDR3 DNA follows: TGTGCCAGCAGCCCAGCGGGACAGGGGCCCCCAGGCAACTATGGCTACACCTTC.

The gene calls are TRBV6-1 and TRBJ1-1; 9 bases agree with TRBD1. Germline CDR1 MNHNS, CDR2 SASEGT. The CDR3 spans 14 residues. The V and J ends lost 6 bases and 5 bases, in that order; junction bases with no gene match: 7. CDR3 sequence reads: CASRRQGGGTEAFF. The CDR3 nucleotides read TGTGCCAGCAGGCGACAGGGGGGAGGGACTGAAGCTTTCTTT.

V and J are TRBV7-2 and TRBJ1-6; 8 bases fit TRBD1. This CDR3 comprises 17 residues. V shed 4 bases, J shed 9 bases, and the junction held 14 bases outside the gene matches. Germline V gene sequence: CDR1 SGHTA, CDR2 FQGNSA. The DNA for the CDR3 is TGTGCCAGCAGCTCCCGGACAGGGCAGGTCGCTACTTCACCCCTCCACTTT. Translated: CASSSRTGQVATSPLHF. Together with reference TRBV7-2 and TRBJ1-6, the CDR3 gives the full variable domain: GAGVSQSPSNKVTEKGKDVELRCDPISGHTALYWYRQSLGQGLEFLIYFQGNSAPDKSGLPSDRFSAERTGGSVSTLTIQRTQQEDSAVYLCASSSRTGQVATSPLHFGNGTRLTVT.

This chain connects TRBV12-2 to TRBJ1-1; the table's D call, TRBD1, has no DNA check behind it. TRBV12-2 constitutes a pseudogene. The CDR3 has 18 residues. The DNA for the CDR3 is TGTGCAAGTCGCCTAGGAGAGGACAGGGGAAGGGGTAACACTGAAGCTTTCTTT. Translating gives CASRLGEDRGRGNTEAFF.

V usage is TRBV5-6 and J usage is TRBJ2-7, with D perhaps matching TRBD1 or TRBD2 (5 bases each). Trimming removed 0 bases from V and 6 bases from J, with 16 bases in between. The CDR3 covers 15 residues. From germline, CDR1 is SGHDT and CDR2 YYEEEE. CDR3 amino acids: CASSLVDNRGPEQYF. DNA of the CDR3: TGTGCCAGCAGCTTGGTTGATAACCGGGGACCCGAGCAGTACTTC.

This clone was recorded only once. V is TRBV2 and J is TRBJ2-3; 7 bases align to TRBD1. The CDR3 length is 14 residues. From germline, CDR1 is SNHLY and CDR2 FYNNEI. V lost 6 bases to trimming and J lost 0 bases; unmatched junction nucleotides: 3. The CDR3 is CASSEGQSTDTQYF. The CDR3 bases are TGTGCCAGCAGCGAGGGACAGAGCACAGATACGCAGTATTTT.

The chain employs TRBV6-1 and TRBJ1-2; 7 bases are shared with TRBD1. V lost 1 base, J lost 2 bases, and 4 bases stayed unmatched. This CDR3 spans 15 amino acids. Germline CDR1 reads MNHNS; CDR2 reads SASEGT. Written as DNA, the CDR3 is TGTGCCAGCAGTGAAGTCGGGACAGCAAACTATGGCTACACCTTC. Translated, it gives CASSEVGTANYGYTF.

This chain joins TRBV11-2 and TRBJ2-1, with D tentatively TRBD2 (7 bases). The CDR3 runs to 15 residues. V was cut by 2 bases and J by 6 bases, with 14 bases left in between. Germline V gives CDR1 SGHAT, CDR2 FQNNGV. The CDR3 sequence: CASSLMGGALNEQFF. DNA for the CDR3: TGTGCCAGCAGCTTAATGGGGGGGGCCCTCAATGAGCAGTTCTTC.

This chain uses TRBV7-9 with TRBJ1-1; no clear D gene. The CDR3 extends over 13 amino acids. V was shortened by 5 bases and J by 8 bases, with 15 bases between the two germline ends. Per germline, CDR1 SEHNR and CDR2 FQNEAQ (reference sequence). The CDR3 reads CASSQAGMAEAFF. The CDR3 coding sequence is TGTGCCAGCAGCCAAGCGGGTATGGCAGAAGCTTTCTTT.

V gene TRBV19 combines with J gene TRBJ2-2; 7 bases match TRBD2. Germline trimming cut 5 bases from V and 4 bases from J; bases unmatched to any gene: 7. Germline assignment: CDR1 LNHDA and CDR2 SQIVND (reference sequence). This CDR3 has 15 amino acids. CDR3 nucleotides: TGTGCCAGTAGTGGGGGGGGGAGTCGCACCGGGGAGCTGTTTTTT. The encoded protein is CASSGGGSRTGELFF. The whole variable domain, filled in from reference TRBV19 and TRBJ2-2, reads DGGITQSPKYLFRKEGQNVTLSCEQNLNHDAMYWYRQDPGQGLRLIYYSQIVNDFQKGDIAEGYSVSREKKESFPLTVTSAQKNPTAFYLCASSGGGSRTGELFFGEGSRLTVL.

This clone was counted between two and nine times. The rearrangement joins TRBV27 to TRBJ1-2; D is uncertain. The germline V and J ends were trimmed by 0 bases and 0 bases, with 5 bases remaining between them. The CDR3 length is 14 residues. Germline lookup yields CDR1 MNHEY and CDR2 SMNVEV (reference sequence). The CDR3 DNA follows: TGTGCCAGCAGTTTATCTTTCACTAACTATGGCTACACCTTC. This translates into CASSLSFTNYGYTF.

V gene TRBV7-8 combines with J gene TRBJ2-5; 11 nucleotides line up with TRBD1. Germline CDR1 reads SGHVS; CDR2 reads FQNEAQ. This CDR3 has 15 amino acids. V lost 3 bases to trimming and J lost 5 bases; unmatched junction nucleotides: 5. The CDR3 coding sequence is TGTGCCAGCAGCTTTCGGACAGGGGGCGCCGAGACCCAGTACTTC. This codes for CASSFRTGGAETQYF.

This clone was counted between two and nine times. The rearrangement uses TRBV27 and TRBJ2-3; 7 nucleotides line up with TRBD1. This CDR3 region has 16 residues. Germline CDR1 is MNHEY and CDR2 is SMNVEV (reference sequence). Trimming cost V 5 bases and J 2 bases; bases outside gene matches: 10. For the CDR3, the DNA is TGTGCCAGCAGTCAAAGGACAGGCCGATACACAGATACGCAGTATTTT. Protein product: CASSQRTGRYTDTQYF.

This clone was seen once. The chain is built from TRBV30 and TRBJ1-4; D gene uncertain. The CDR3 contains 15 residues. Trimming removed 0 bases at V and 7 bases at J, with 15 bases between. Germline assignment: CDR1 GTSNPN and CDR2 SVGIG (reference sequence). CDR3 loop: CAWSVGSLPGEKLFF. In DNA, the CDR3 is TGTGCCTGGAGTGTAGGCAGCCTCCCAGGTGAAAAACTGTTTTTT.

This sequence joins TRBV4-2 and TRBJ2-2, with TRBD2 identical over 13 bases. The ends lost 1 base at V and 3 bases at J; junction bases unmatched: 14. The CDR3 contains 21 residues. Germline CDR1 is LGHNA and CDR2 is YNFKEQ. The DNA for the CDR3 is TGTGCCAGCAGCCAAGTTCTGTCAACTAGCGGGGGGGCCGGGGACACCGGGGAGCTGTTTTTT. Residues: CASSQVLSTSGGAGDTGELFF.

V usage is TRBV30 and J usage is TRBJ1-1; D not certain. Per the germline V gene, CDR1 is GTSNPN and CDR2 is SVGIG (reference sequence). With 0 bases removed from V and 11 bases from J, the gap between germline ends came to 10 bases. The CDR3 totals 11 residues. For the CDR3, the DNA is TGTGCCTGGAGTGTGGACTGGGCGGCTTTCTTT. Its translation is CAWSVDWAAFF.

The chain recombines TRBV11-2 with TRBJ2-1; possibly TRBD1 or TRBD2 for D (6 bases each). Germline assignment: CDR1 SGHAT and CDR2 FQNNGV. CDR3 length: 14 amino acids. V lost 4 bases and J lost 9, with 16 bases in between. CDR3 DNA: TGTGCCAGCAGCTCCGGGGGCCCAGCCAGTGAGCAGTTCTTC. This translates into CASSSGGPASEQFF.

The rearrangement links TRBV6-6 to TRBJ1-4; D gene uncertain. V was shortened by 6 bases and J by 8 bases, with 16 bases between the two germline ends. Germline CDR1 MNHNY, CDR2 SVGAGI (reference sequence). CDR3 length: 14 amino acids. The CDR3 is CASSLDSVREKLFF. DNA of the CDR3: TGTGCCAGCAGCCTAGACTCGGTTAGAGAAAAACTGTTTTTT.

This rearrangement joins TRBV29-1 to TRBJ2-3; 9 bases are shared with TRBD1. The germline gives CDR1 SQVTM, CDR2 ANQGSEA. The CDR3 covers 14 residues. J was trimmed by 0 bases and V by 4 bases; bases with no gene match: 2. The CDR3 nucleotides read TGCAGCGTTGTGGACAGGGGAAGCACAGATACGCAGTATTTT. This gives the protein CSVVDRGSTDTQYF.

For the CDR3, the DNA is TGTGCCAGCTCACCACCGGGGAAACCCCAAGAGACCCAGTACTTC. This sequence encodes CASSPPGKPQETQYF. The V and J genes are TRBV18 and TRBJ2-5; D not resolved. The CDR3 contains 15 residues. The germline CDR1 and CDR2 sequences are KGHSH and LQKENI. Trimming took 0 bases from V and 1 from J, leaving 9 bases between them.

This chain joins TRBV15 and TRBJ2-3, with D hard to call. Trimming pared 0 bases from V and 7 bases from J, leaving 5 bases between. The CDR3 is 12 residues long. Germline V CDR1 and CDR2: LNHNV, YYDKDF (reference sequence). DNA of the CDR3: TGTGCCACCAGCAGAGATCTATATACGCAGTATTTT. It specifies CATSRDLYTQYF.

The rearrangement links TRBV18 to TRBJ2-3; possible D gene TRBD1, 6 bases. CDR3 length: 13 amino acids. V gave up 2 bases and J gave up 7 bases, with 10 bases separating them. In germline, CDR1 is KGHSH, CDR2 LQKENI. CDR3 sequence (DNA): TGTGCCAGCTCACCAAGCAGGGGATATACGCAGTATTTT. The encoded protein is CASSPSRGYTQYF.

The chain joins TRBV6-6 to TRBJ2-1, with unresolved D. V was cut by 4 bases and J by 6 bases, with 19 bases left in between. In germline, CDR1 is MNHNY, CDR2 SVGAGI (reference sequence). The CDR3 is made up of 16 amino acids. CDR3 nucleotide sequence: TGTGCCAGCAGTTTGTCTCAGACGTACTCCGGCAATGAGCAGTTCTTC. Translated: CASSLSQTYSGNEQFF.